This T cell receptor (beta chain) was identified in a study of blood T cell repertoires in COVID-19. Study-wide context: Sources were T cells, B-cell-depleted T cells, or PBMCs; the material itself was cDNA or gDNA.

In the study's own analysis: Amplification of reference gene primers provided the estimated nucleated cell counts. Sequencing used immunoSEQ multiplex PCR; TCRdb keeps in-frame clones, though not all of them. That table gives V, J and clone size, and the DNA gave D and trimming. The sample consists of approximately 110,000 clones, about 85% of them appearing once. The CDR3 is 16 amino acids. V was cut by 0 bases and J by 1 base, with 11 bases left in between. CDR1 and CDR2 (germline): MNHEY, SMNVEV (reference sequence). The sequenced material came from peripheral blood. This clonotype was obtained from an elderly woman with COVID-19, enrolled during active disease. The chain has TRBV27 and TRBJ2-3; D possibly corresponds to TRBD2 (5 bases). The CDR3 region has the DNA TGTGCCAGCAGTTTATCCGGCGGACTCCGCACAGATACGCAGTATTTT. Its protein is CASSLSGGLRTDTQYF.